This T cell receptor beta chain was profiled in a study of OX40 agonist ivuxolimab in advanced cancers. Study in general: Three individuals attained partial responses, comprising one hepatocellular carcinoma case and two cutaneous melanoma cases. Study-level results: Researchers report that CD8+ T cells had, on average, more expanded clones than CD4+.

Germline trimming cut 5 bases from V and 2 bases from J; bases unmatched to any gene: 5. Germline V gene lookup returns CDR1 SGHVS and CDR2 FQNEAQ. The CDR3 is made up of 15 amino acids. The protocol was immunoSEQ multiplex PCR, while the TCRdb copy is restricted to in-frame clones and leaves out a portion. The data show approximately 10,000 clones, with roughly 90% seen just once and 15% to 20% held by the top ten. As for this clone: No antigen is known for it.

This receptor was taken from an adult with an advanced solid tumor such as melanoma, head and neck, liver or kidney cancer. This chain joins TRBV7-8 and TRBJ2-7, with 11 bases aligning to TRBD2. Sequencing used CD4+ or CD8+ T cells sorted from blood, obtained in a trial of the OX40 agonist ivuxolimab. The chain's CDR3 is CASSEGLADTYEQYF. CDR3 sequence (DNA): TGTGCCAGCAGCGAGGGACTAGCGGATACCTACGAGCAGTACTTC.